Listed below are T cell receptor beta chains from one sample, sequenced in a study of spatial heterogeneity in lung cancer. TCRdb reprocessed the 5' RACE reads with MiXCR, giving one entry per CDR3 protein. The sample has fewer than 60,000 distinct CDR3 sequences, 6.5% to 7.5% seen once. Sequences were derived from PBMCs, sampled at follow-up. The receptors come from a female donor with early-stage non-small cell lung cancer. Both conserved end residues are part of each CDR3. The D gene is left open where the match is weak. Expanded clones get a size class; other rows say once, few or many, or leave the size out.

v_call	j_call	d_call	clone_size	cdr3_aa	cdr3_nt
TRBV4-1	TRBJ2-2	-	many	CASSPFPTYTGELFF	TGCGCCAGCAGCCCCTTCCCGACCTACACCGGGGAGCTGTTTTTT
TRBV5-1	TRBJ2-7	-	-	CASSLGLTQSSYEQYF	TGCGCCAGCAGCTTGGGATTGACGCAGAGCTCCTATGAGCAGTACTTC
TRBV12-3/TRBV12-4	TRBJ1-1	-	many	CASSPQAHNTEAFF	TGTGCCAGCAGTCCACAGGCCCACAACACTGAAGCTTTCTTT
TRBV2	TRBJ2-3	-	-	CASKADTDTQYF	TGTGCCAGCAAGGCAGACACAGATACGCAGTATTTT
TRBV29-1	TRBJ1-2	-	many	CSVEDQLSSMGGYTF	TGCAGCGTTGAAGATCAGTTGAGCAGCATGGGTGGCTACACCTTC
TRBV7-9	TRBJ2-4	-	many	CASSLQGNIQYF	TGTGCCAGCAGCTTACAGGGGAACATTCAGTACTTC
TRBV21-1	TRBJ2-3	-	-	CARPGQGAIHPDTQYF	TGTGCCAGACCGGGACAGGGGGCCATCCACCCAGATACGCAGTATTTT
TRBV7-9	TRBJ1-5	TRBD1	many	CASSKGASSNQPQHF	TGTGCCAGCAGCAAGGGGGCTTCGAGCAATCAGCCCCAGCATTTT
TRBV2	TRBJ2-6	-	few	CASRVEAGANVLTF	TGTGCCAGCAGAGTAGAAGCTGGGGCCAACGTCCTGACTTTC
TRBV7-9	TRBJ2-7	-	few	CASSNILSNGLSYEQYF	TGTGCCAGCAGCAACATCCTCTCGAATGGTTTGAGCTACGAGCAGTACTTC
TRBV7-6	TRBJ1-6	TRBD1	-	CASSSTSGQGDSPLHF	TGTGCCAGCAGCTCAACCTCAGGACAGGGAGATTCACCCCTCCACTTT
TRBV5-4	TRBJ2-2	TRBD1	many	CASSWDREDTGELFF	TGTGCCAGCAGCTGGGACAGGGAGGACACCGGGGAGCTGTTTTTT
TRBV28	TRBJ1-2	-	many	CASSVPGTREGYTF	TGTGCCAGCAGTGTCCCCGGGACGAGGGAGGGCTACACCTTC
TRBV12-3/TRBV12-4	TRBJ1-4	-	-	CASRTIAQGQKLFF	TGTGCCAGCAGAACAATCGCTCAGGGTCAAAAACTGTTTTTT
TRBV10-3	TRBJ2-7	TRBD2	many	CAISASGGPQYF	TGTGCCATCAGTGCTAGCGGGGGGCCTCAGTACTTC
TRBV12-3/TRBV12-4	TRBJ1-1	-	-	CASSTGRLNTEAFF	TGTGCCAGCAGTACGGGACGGCTTAACACTGAAGCTTTCTTT
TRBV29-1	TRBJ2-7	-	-	CSVSLGPSDEQYF	TGCAGCGTTTCGCTGGGGCCCAGTGACGAGCAGTACTTC
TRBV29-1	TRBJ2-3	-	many	CSGDQGRSTDTQYF	TGCAGCGGAGACCAGGGAAGGAGCACAGATACGCAGTATTTT
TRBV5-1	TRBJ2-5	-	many	CASSLIRQETQYF	TGCGCCAGCAGCTTGATTCGACAAGAGACCCAGTACTTC
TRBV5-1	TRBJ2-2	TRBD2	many	CASSPLAGDTGELFF	TGCGCCAGCAGCCCGCTAGCGGGGGACACCGGGGAGCTGTTTTTT
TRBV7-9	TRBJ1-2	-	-	CASSGWQGSANYGYTF	TGTGCCAGCAGCGGCTGGCAGGGTTCGGCCAACTATGGCTACACCTTC
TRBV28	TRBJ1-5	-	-	CASSAPQGVGQPQHF	TGTGCCAGCAGTGCTCCACAGGGAGTCGGTCAGCCCCAGCATTTT
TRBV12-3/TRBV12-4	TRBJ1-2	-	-	CASSPTQGIPQGYTF	TGTGCCAGCAGCCCAACCCAGGGGATCCCTCAAGGCTACACCTTC
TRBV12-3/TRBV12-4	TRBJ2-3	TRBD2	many	CASSSGGTQDTQYF	TGTGCCAGCAGTAGCGGGGGGACACAGGATACGCAGTATTTT
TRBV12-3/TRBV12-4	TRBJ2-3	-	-	CASTPPPGPGF	TGTGCCAGCACCCCTCCCCCGGGTCCCGGATTT
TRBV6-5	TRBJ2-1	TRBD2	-	CASSYGGGPYNEQFF	TGTGCCAGCAGTTACGGCGGGGGACCTTACAATGAGCAGTTCTTC
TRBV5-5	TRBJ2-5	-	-	CASSLVIQETQYF	TGTGCCAGCAGCTTAGTCATCCAAGAGACCCAGTACTTC
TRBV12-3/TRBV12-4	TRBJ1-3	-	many	CASSFGTSGVRGNTIYF	TGTGCCAGCAGTTTTGGAACGTCAGGGGTCCGTGGAAACACCATATATTTT
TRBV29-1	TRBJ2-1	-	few	CSVEGYRVYNEQFF	TGCAGCGTTGAAGGATACAGGGTCTACAATGAGCAGTTCTTC
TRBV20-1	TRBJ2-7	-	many	CSAMIKGLTYEQYF	TGCAGTGCTATGATCAAGGGACTTACCTACGAGCAGTACTTC
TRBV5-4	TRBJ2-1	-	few	CASSLDSNEQFF	TGTGCCAGCAGCTTGGACAGCAATGAGCAGTTCTTC
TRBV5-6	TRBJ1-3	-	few	CASSLYRVGHTIYF	TGTGCCAGCAGCTTGTACAGGGTTGGGCACACCATATATTTT
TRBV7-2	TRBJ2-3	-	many	CASSLQVWTDTQYF	TGTGCCAGCAGCCTTCAGGTGTGGACAGATACGCAGTATTTT
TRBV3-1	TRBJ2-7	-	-	CASSHVFYEQYF	TGTGCCAGCAGCCACGTTTTCTACGAGCAGTACTTC
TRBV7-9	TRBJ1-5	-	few	CASSLGTDSNQPQHF	TGTGCCAGCAGCTTAGGAACAGATAGCAATCAGCCCCAGCATTTT
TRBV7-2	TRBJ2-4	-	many	CASSPTGTPGGNIQYF	TGTGCCAGCAGCCCTACCGGGACGCCCGGGGGAAACATTCAGTACTTC
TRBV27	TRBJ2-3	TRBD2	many	CASSTLAGGLTDTQYF	TGTGCCAGCAGTACACTAGCGGGGGGCCTCACAGATACGCAGTATTTT
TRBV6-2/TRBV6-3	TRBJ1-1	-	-	CASTLDTSAAFF	TGTGCCAGCACCTTGGACACCTCGGCGGCTTTCTTT
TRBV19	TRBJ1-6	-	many	CASSMRDSYNSPLHF	TGTGCCAGTAGTATGCGCGACTCCTATAATTCACCCCTCCACTTT
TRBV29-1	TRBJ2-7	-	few	CSAAYDEQYF	TGCAGCGCCGCGTACGACGAGCAGTACTTC
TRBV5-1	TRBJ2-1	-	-	CASSLVVGVGEQFF	TGCGCCAGCAGCTTGGTCGTGGGGGTAGGAGAGCAGTTCTTC
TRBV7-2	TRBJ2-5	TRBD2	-	CASSLSGGDETQYF	TGTGCCAGCAGCTTGAGCGGGGGGGACGAGACCCAGTACTTC
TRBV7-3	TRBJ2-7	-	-	CASSLTAGFSYEQYF	TGTGCCAGCAGCTTAACGGCAGGCTTCTCCTACGAGCAGTACTTC
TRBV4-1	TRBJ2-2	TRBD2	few	CASSQVNSGGAFPGELFF	TGCGCCAGCAGCCAAGTTAATAGCGGGGGCGCCTTCCCCGGGGAGCTGTTTTTT
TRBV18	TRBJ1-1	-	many	CASSPPSLGTEAFF	TGTGCCAGCTCACCACCCTCACTCGGGACTGAAGCTTTCTTT
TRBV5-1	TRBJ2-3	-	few	CASSLWTAPGTDTQYF	TGCGCCAGCAGCTTATGGACAGCCCCGGGCACAGATACGCAGTATTTT
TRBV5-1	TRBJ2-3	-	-	CASSTGLGGRDTQYF	TGCGCCAGCAGCACGGGCTTAGGTGGAAGAGATACGCAGTATTTT
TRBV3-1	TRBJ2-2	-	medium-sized	CASSQDMGEPGELFF	TGTGCCAGCAGCCAAGATATGGGGGAGCCCGGGGAGCTGTTTTTT
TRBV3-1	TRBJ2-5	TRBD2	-	CASSHGGALQAETQYF	TGTGCCAGCAGCCACGGGGGGGCCCTCCAAGCAGAGACCCAGTACTTC
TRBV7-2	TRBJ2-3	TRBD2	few	CASSLAGLAGGTDTQYF	TGTGCTAGCAGCTTAGCTGGACTAGCGGGAGGGACAGATACGCAGTATTTT
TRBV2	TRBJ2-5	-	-	CASTQGQETQYF	TGTGCCAGTACACAGGGACAAGAGACCCAGTACTTC
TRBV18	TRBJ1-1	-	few	CASSQQGSSSEAFF	TGTGCCAGCTCACAACAGGGCAGTTCCTCTGAAGCTTTCTTT
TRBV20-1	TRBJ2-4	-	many	CSALGDTAKNIQYF	TGCAGTGCTTTAGGGGACACGGCCAAAAACATTCAGTACTTC
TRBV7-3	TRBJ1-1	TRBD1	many	CASSLTGAEAFF	TGTGCCAGCAGCCTTACAGGGGCTGAAGCTTTCTTT
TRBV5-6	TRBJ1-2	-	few	CASRGHGGGYTF	TGTGCCAGCAGGGGCCATGGAGGCGGCTACACCTTC